The clone carrying this T cell receptor beta chain was recorded many times. Its antigen is unknown. The data were obtained in a study of CD8 T cells in ankylosing spondylitis. Notes on the study in general: Reportedly, significant enrichment of disease-linked clones occurred in matched ankylosing spondylitis synovial fluid.

This CDR3 spans 15 amino acids. CDR1 SGDLS and CDR2 YYNGEE come from the germline V gene. V lost 4 bases and J lost 5; bases outside the gene matches: 6. It was by quantitative 5'-RACE with molecular barcodes that TCR beta libraries were made. TCRdb passed the 5' RACE reads through MiXCR, listing each CDR3 protein once. In the table there are some 130,000 distinct CDR3 sequences, roughly an eighth of which are singletons. Sequencing was carried out using blood, either unsorted or a sorted T cell fraction (not recorded which). This receptor was taken from a female donor with ankylosing spondylitis or in good health (not recorded which). The V call is TRBV9, the J call TRBJ2-3, with TRBD2 matching over 11 bases. The CDR3 nucleotides read TGTGCCAGCAGCCTCCTACTAGCGGGAGTAGATACGCAGTATTTT. Translating gives CASSLLLAGVDTQYF.